This paragraph covers one T cell receptor (beta chain) sequence. Its antigen is still unknown. Negative isolation was applied to CD8+ and CD4+ T cells, and FACS enrichment was applied to TEMRA cells. The data belong to a study of CD8 T cells in Susac syndrome. V lost 0 bases, J lost 4 bases, and 19 bases lay in between. Looked up from germline, CDR1 is DFQATT and CDR2 is SNEGSKA (reference sequence). The CDR3 has 16 amino acids. Overall study findings and caveats: In total CD8+ repertoires, 15 to 20 Susac-specific public clones were found, and CD8+ TEMRA repertoires had roughly five.

Reverse transcription of about 0.5 to 1 ug RNA used random hexamers. TCR beta CDR3 was amplified by immunoSEQ multiplex PCR. This amplification extended across 54 Vbeta and 13 Jbeta segments. TCRdb reprocessed the immunoSEQ multiplex PCR reads via MiXCR and lists one record per CDR3 protein. The top ten hold approximately 0.48% of the sample, which has 80,000 to 90,000 distinct CDR3 sequences, 95% seen once. The rearrangement uses TRBV20-1 and TRBJ2-7; D remains unclear. Material: CD8+ T cells from PBMCs. The source of this sequence is a human donor with Susac syndrome. CDR3 coding DNA: TGCAGTGCTAGAGATCCCCTTGGTGTCGGAATTTACGAGCAGTACTTC. Residues: CSARDPLGVGIYEQYF.